The 17 T cell receptor beta chains below come from one sample, sequenced in a study of metastatic and nonmetastatic thyroid tumors. With MiXCR, TCRdb called clones anew from the PCR reads. The sample holds about 16,000 clones; less than 30% are singletons and the top ten take around a sixth. No patient had received any treatment before thyroid surgery. Sequencing was done on a sample of tumor tissue. The receptors stem from a female donor with papillary thyroid cancer or a benign thyroid nodule (not recorded which). Some clones in this sample may be carry-over from other donors' samples.

This clone is labeled medium-sized. In nucleotides, the CDR3 is TGTGCCAGCAGCTTAGGGACCGCGTTGAATTCACCCCTCCACTTT. It yields the protein CASSLGTALNSPLHF. The V and J genes are TRBV7-8 and TRBJ1-6; no firm D call. The ends were cut back, 1 base at V and 7 bases at J, with 11 bases in the middle. The CDR3 is 15 residues long. CDR1 and CDR2 from the germline V gene are SGHVS and FQNEAQ.

The rearrangement uses TRBV12-3 or TRBV12-4 and TRBJ1-2; D unclear. V lost 4 bases to trimming and J lost 8 bases, with 20 bases between them. The CDR3 length is 15 residues. The DNA of the CDR3 is TGTGCCAGCAGTTCCTCGGATCGGTTGGGCGGGGGCTACACCTTC. It codes for CASSSSDRLGGGYTF.

In its sample, this clone was seen many times. The same CDR3 also results from other DNA sequences found in this sample. The rearrangement links TRBV6-1 to TRBJ1-6, with D hard to call. Trimming pared 2 bases from V and 2 bases from J, leaving 10 bases between. In germline, CDR1 is MNHNS, CDR2 SASEGT. CDR3 size: 16 residues. The CDR3 reads CASSEWAGPYNSPLHF. In DNA form, the CDR3 reads TGTGCCAGCAGTGAATGGGCCGGGCCCTATAATTCACCCCTCCACTTT.

The chain employs TRBV5-6 and TRBJ1-1, with D tentatively TRBD1 (5 bases). This CDR3 is 15 amino acids long. The germline V gene has CDR1 SGHDT and CDR2 YYEEEE. V gave up 4 bases and J gave up 0 bases, with 13 bases separating them. The CDR3 bases are TGTGCCAGCAGCCCCCCGTGGGGCGTGAACACTGAAGCTTTCTTT. This translates into CASSPPWGVNTEAFF.

This clone is labeled as medium-sized (0.01 to 0.1%). The chain recombines TRBV7-2 with TRBJ1-1, with TRBD1 matching over 8 bases. Germline assignment: CDR1 SGHTA and CDR2 FQGNSA. The CDR3 loop spans 12 amino acids. The trim removed 4 bases at V and 9 bases at J, leaving 4 bases unmatched. CDR3 amino acids: CASSWGTGQAFF. The CDR3 DNA reads as TGTGCCAGCAGCTGGGGGACAGGACAAGCTTTCTTT.

The chain uses TRBV9 and TRBJ2-7; D is undetermined. The CDR3 has 16 amino acids. Trimming stripped 1 base from V and 6 bases from J, with 20 bases between. CDR1 is SGDLS and CDR2 is YYNGEE in the germline V gene. CDR3 protein: CASSVRSEVCRTEQYF. The CDR3 coding sequence is TGTGCCAGCAGCGTAAGGTCAGAGGTATGTCGTACCGAGCAGTACTTC.

In this sample, this clone turned up many times. The chain is built from TRBV19 and TRBJ2-1; D unclear. The CDR3 is 14 amino acids. V lost 6 bases and J 5 bases, leaving 14 bases between the germline ends. Germline V gene sequence: CDR1 LNHDA, CDR2 SQIVND (reference sequence). This CDR3 is CASRWVNTHNEQFF. The CDR3 DNA follows: TGTGCCAGTAGATGGGTCAATACGCACAATGAGCAGTTCTTC.

This clone was found many times. V is TRBV20-1 and J is TRBJ2-5, with no clear D. Germline values: CDR1 DFQATT, CDR2 SNEGSKA (reference sequence). V gave up 2 bases and J gave up 5 bases, with 9 bases separating them. The length of the CDR3 is 12 residues. CDR3 region: CSARSLVETQYF. CDR3 coding DNA: TGCAGTGCTAGAAGTTTGGTGGAGACCCAGTACTTC.

The chain joins TRBV5-1 to TRBJ1-2; D is unresolved. Trimming shortened V by 2 bases and J by 3 bases, and 14 bases separated the two germline ends. This CDR3 contains 15 residues. Per germline, CDR1 SGHRS and CDR2 YFSETQ. DNA of the CDR3: TGCGCCAGCAGCTTTGATTCCCGTACATACTATGGCTACACCTTC. Translating it yields CASSFDSRTYYGYTF.

V gene TRBV18 combines with J gene TRBJ1-1; D is ambiguous. The CDR3 length is 14 residues. The V end lost 1 base, the J end lost 5 bases, and 11 bases lay between the germline ends. Per the germline V gene, CDR1 is KGHSH and CDR2 is LQKENI. The CDR3 spells CASSPLIGLTEAFF. CDR3 DNA sequence: TGTGCCAGCTCACCACTGATAGGGCTGACTGAAGCTTTCTTT.

For this clone: One end of the junction is discordant with germline, which a read error may explain. The chain links TRBV6-5 to TRBJ1-5; D is possibly TRBD1 (6 bases). This CDR3 has 16 residues. Germline V gives CDR1 MNHEY, CDR2 SVGAGI. The DNA for the CDR3 is TGTGCCAGCAGATATCTCCGGAGTGGGGGCAATCAGCCCAAGCATTTT. Amino acids: CASRYLRSGGNQPKHF.

V usage is TRBV20-1 and J usage is TRBJ2-7, with D perhaps TRBD2 (6 bases). This CDR3 is built from 16 residues. Germline CDR1 DFQATT, CDR2 SNEGSKA (reference sequence). V shed 4 bases and J shed 2 bases, with 21 bases lying between them. The CDR3 DNA reads TGCAGTGCTAAATCACCTCCGCCTAGCGATACCTACGAGCAGTACTTC. Its translation: CSAKSPPPSDTYEQYF.

Sample share makes this clone medium-sized. This rearrangement joins TRBV25-1 to TRBJ1-3; TRBD1 matches at 7 bases. V lost 3 bases to trimming and J lost 0 bases; unmatched junction nucleotides: 2. The germline gives CDR1 MGHDK, CDR2 SYGVNS. CDR3 size: 15 residues. CDR3 nucleotides: TGTGCCAGCAGTGACGGGACAGTCTCTGGAAACACCATATATTTT. Protein: CASSDGTVSGNTIYF.

This clone was observed a handful of times. The CDR3 DNA reads TGTGCCAGCAGCTCACAGTATGGCTACACCTTC. Its protein product is CASSSQYGYTF. This rearrangement joins TRBV28 to TRBJ1-2; D not resolved. CDR3 length: 11 amino acids. Germline V gene sequence: CDR1 MDHEN, CDR2 SYDVKM. Trimming cost V 6 bases and J 5 bases, with 7 bases left between them.

This clone was counted between two and nine times. The germline gene is not matched at one end of the junction; a read error may be the cause. CDR3 DNA sequence: TGTGCCAGCAGTGAACGCCGGAGCTCCTATAATTCACCCATCCACTTT. Its protein product is CASSERRSSYNSPIHF. The rearrangement joins TRBV6-1 to TRBJ1-6; D unclear. The CDR3 has 16 amino acids. Germline CDR1 MNHNS, CDR2 SASEGT.

This clone came up once. The chain has TRBV19 and TRBJ2-5; 8 bases align to TRBD2. Germline loops: CDR1 LNHDA, CDR2 SQIVND (reference sequence). CDR3 length equals 15 residues. J gave up 8 bases and V 3 bases, and 11 bases lay outside the gene matches. The CDR3 nucleotides are TGTGCCAGTAGTATGCTGACGGGAGGGAAGTATACCCAGTACTTC. This translates into CASSMLTGGKYTQYF.

This clone was detected many times. The chain employs TRBV9 and TRBJ2-3; D tentatively reads TRBD1 or TRBD2 (5 bases each). The germline V gene encodes CDR1 SGDLS and CDR2 YYNGEE. Trimming shortened V by 2 bases and J by 7 bases, and 11 bases separated the two germline ends. CDR3 length equals 13 residues. CDR3 nucleotides: TGTGCCAGCAGCGTCGAGGGGCTAAATACGCAGTATTTT. This codes for CASSVEGLNTQYF.